The sequence of this T cell receptor beta chain was determined in a study of blood T cell repertoires in COVID-19. The method was immunoSEQ multiplex PCR; TCRdb's version includes in-frame clones alone and lacks a portion of them. The data contain over 30,000 clones, roughly 88% of them singletons. CDR3 length: 14 amino acids. CDR1 and CDR2 (germline): SGHTA, FQGNSA. V shed 8 bases, J shed 5 bases, and the junction held 7 bases outside the gene matches. The source of this sequence is a man older than 75 with acute or convalescent COVID-19. The sequenced material came from peripheral blood. The chain uses TRBV7-2 and TRBJ2-2, with 8 bases aligning to TRBD1. The CDR3 DNA follows: TGTGCCAGCGCGGGACAGGCCGCAACCGGGGAGCTGTTTTTT. This encodes CASAGQAATGELFF.